The 25 T cell receptor beta chains below were found in one sample sequenced in a study of neoadjuvant anti-PD-1 for oral cavity cancer. Method: immunoSEQ multiplex PCR; TCRdb's copy keeps in-frame clones and lacks some. The sample lists fewer than 70,000 clones; around 80% were seen once. The input for sequencing was PBMCs, taken before nivolumab (anti-PD-1) treatment. These receptors were taken from a person aged 35-79 years with oral cavity squamous cell carcinoma.

V is TRBV28 and J is TRBJ1-2; weak D call: TRBD1 (5 bases). The CDR3 totals 14 residues. Germline V CDR1 and CDR2: MDHEN, SYDVKM. V was cut by 0 bases and J by 5 bases, with 10 bases left in between. The CDR3 loop reads CASSLWSGRYGYTF. The CDR3 DNA reads TGTGCCAGCAGTTTATGGTCAGGGCGGTATGGCTACACCTTC.

V and J are TRBV19 and TRBJ2-7; D is possibly TRBD2 (6 bases). The CDR3 contains 15 residues. V was pared by 10 bases and J by 7 bases, with 26 bases between. Germline loops: CDR1 LNHDA, CDR2 SQIVND (reference sequence). The CDR3 loop reads CATTTTGPSREEQYF. For the CDR3, the DNA is TGTGCCACCACCACGACGGGACCTTCGCGGGAAGAGCAGTACTTC.

This sequence joins TRBV10-1 and TRBJ2-2, with D hard to call. V shed 6 bases and J shed 5 bases, with 28 bases lying between them. Per the germline V gene, CDR1 is WNHNN and CDR2 is SYGVQD (reference sequence). This CDR3 spans 19 amino acids. The CDR3 spells CASRVATVRKSKETGELFF. CDR3 sequence (DNA): TGCGCCAGCAGAGTAGCAACTGTCCGTAAATCAAAGGAAACCGGGGAGCTGTTTTTT.

V gene TRBV29-1 combines with J gene TRBJ1-4; D gene ambiguous. Germline CDR1 is SQVTM and CDR2 is ANQGSEA. The CDR3 is made up of 13 amino acids. The V and J ends lost 7 bases and 3 bases respectively, with 12 bases between them. The CDR3 spells CSATGSSNEKLFF. Here the CDR3 DNA reads TGCAGCGCGACCGGGAGCTCTAATGAAAAACTGTTTTTT.

This clone was recorded only once. V is TRBV4-2 and J is TRBJ2-2; D remains ambiguous. Trimming cost V 0 bases and J 5 bases, with 7 bases left between them. Germline V CDR1 and CDR2: LGHNA, YNFKEQ. This CDR3 is built from 14 residues. CDR3 nucleotides: TGTGCCAGCAGCCAAGATTATAGGACCGGGGAGCTGTTTTTT. Its protein is CASSQDYRTGELFF.

The chain uses TRBV10-3 and TRBJ2-3; 13 nucleotides line up with TRBD2. Trimming took 2 bases from V and 3 from J; bases not matched to a gene: 5. There are 17 residues in the CDR3. Germline CDR1 reads ENHRY; CDR2 reads SYGVKD. CDR3 protein: CAISEGKGLAGTDTQYF. The CDR3 DNA follows: TGTGCCATCAGTGAGGGGAAGGGACTAGCGGGAACAGATACGCAGTATTTT.

The V call is TRBV11-2, the J call TRBJ1-3, with unresolved D. The CDR3 length is 16 residues. Trimming shortened V by 2 bases and J by 3 bases, and 14 bases separated the two germline ends. CDR1 SGHAT and CDR2 FQNNGV come from the germline V gene. CDR3 coding DNA: TGTGCCAGCAGCTTAAATCTAAGGGTGCGTGGAAACACCATATATTTT. This encodes CASSLNLRVRGNTIYF.

The chain has TRBV28 and TRBJ2-5; 7 bases fit TRBD2. Germline loops: CDR1 MDHEN, CDR2 SYDVKM. CDR3 length equals 14 residues. J lost 4 bases, V lost 3 bases, and 5 bases had no gene match. This chain's CDR3 is CASSFWGGGETQYF. CDR3 in DNA: TGTGCCAGCAGTTTCTGGGGCGGGGGAGAGACCCAGTACTTC. The variable domain in full, with the rest retrieved from reference TRBV28 and TRBJ2-5, is DVKVTQSSRYLVKRTGEKVFLECVQDMDHENMFWYRQDPGLGLRLIYFSYDVKMKEKGDIPEGYSVSREKKERFSLILESASTNQTSMYLCASSFWGGGETQYFGPGTRLLVL.

The chain recombines TRBV6-5 with TRBJ2-1, with 11 bases that match TRBD1. Germline values: CDR1 MNHEY, CDR2 SVGAGI. The V and J ends lost 6 bases and 6 bases, in that order; junction bases with no gene match: 7. This CDR3 is 15 amino acids long. The CDR3 sequence is CASRTRDRGINEQFF. DNA for the CDR3: TGTGCCAGCAGGACCCGGGACAGGGGGATCAATGAGCAGTTCTTC.

The chain uses TRBV27 and TRBJ2-3, with D uncertain. The CDR3 length is 14 residues. The germline V and J ends were trimmed by 2 bases and 3 bases, with 9 bases remaining between them. The V gene's germline CDR1 is MNHEY and CDR2 SMNVEV (reference sequence). The CDR3 DNA reads TGTGCCAGCAGTTTACGGGTCGGTACAGATACGCAGTATTTT. Its protein is CASSLRVGTDTQYF.

The rearrangement joins TRBV2 to TRBJ2-5; TRBD1 agrees at 11 bases. Per the germline V gene, CDR1 is SNHLY and CDR2 is FYNNEI. This CDR3 region has 14 residues. V lost 7 bases and J lost 1; bases outside the gene matches: 2. CDR3 sequence (DNA): TGTGCCAGCATTGGACAGGGGGCCCAAGAGACCCAGTACTTC. As protein: CASIGQGAQETQYF. The entire variable domain, with the rest obtained from reference TRBV2 and TRBJ2-5, is as follows: EPEVTQTPSHQVTQMGQEVILRCVPISNHLYFYWYRQILGQKVEFLVSFYNNEISEKSEIFDDQFSVERPDGSNFTLKIRSTKLEDSAMYFCASIGQGAQETQYFGPGTRLLVL.

This chain joins TRBV7-3 and TRBJ2-1, with D maybe TRBD2 (6 bases). V lost 2 bases and J lost 0, with 8 bases in between. Germline loops: CDR1 SGHTA, CDR2 FQGTGA. This CDR3 has 15 residues. CDR3 in amino acids: CASSLDGGSYNEQFF. The CDR3 DNA follows: TGTGCCAGCAGCTTAGACGGGGGCTCCTACAATGAGCAGTTCTTC.

This chain joins TRBV6-1 and TRBJ1-5, with D possibly matching TRBD1 (5 bases). V was cut by 3 bases and J by 2 bases, with 14 bases left in between. The CDR3 has 16 residues. The germline V gene encodes CDR1 MNHNS and CDR2 SASEGT. CDR3 in DNA: TGTGCCAGCAGTGACGCGTCGGGGGGAGGCAATCAGCCCCAGCATTTT. Its translation: CASSDASGGGNQPQHF.

This clone was observed a few times. The rearrangement links TRBV5-1 to TRBJ1-2; TRBD1 agrees at 8 bases. Per germline, CDR1 SGHRS and CDR2 YFSETQ. The CDR3 extends over 17 amino acids. The V gene end was trimmed by 2 bases and the J gene end by 5 bases; junction bases not matched to a gene: 14. Written as DNA, the CDR3 is TGCGCCAGCAGCTTATCCGGGACAGGTCTTCAAGGGTATGGCTACACCTTC. This encodes CASSLSGTGLQGYGYTF. Variable domain in full (rest from reference TRBV5-1 and TRBJ1-2): KAGVTQTPRYLIKTRGQQVTLSCSPISGHRSVSWYQQTPGQGLQFLFEYFSETQRNKGNFPGRFSGRQFSNSRSEMNVSTLELGDSALYLCASSLSGTGLQGYGYTFGSGTRLTVV.

The chain recombines TRBV7-2 with TRBJ2-1; the D gene is possibly TRBD1 (8 bases). Trimming stripped 5 bases from V and 3 bases from J, with 14 bases between. Germline V gives CDR1 SGHTA, CDR2 FQGNSA. The CDR3 has 15 amino acids. The CDR3 DNA sequence: TGTGCCAGCAGCCAGGGGGCTAGCGGCTACAATGAGCAGTTCTTC. This encodes CASSQGASGYNEQFF.

V and J are TRBV9 and TRBJ2-7; D is perhaps TRBD2 (6 bases). This CDR3 contains 16 residues. The V gene's germline CDR1 is SGDLS and CDR2 YYNGEE. V was trimmed by 0 bases and J by 0 bases, leaving 13 bases between them. The CDR3 here is CASSVEVLATSYEQYF. The DNA for the CDR3 is TGTGCCAGCAGCGTAGAGGTGCTAGCGACCTCCTACGAGCAGTACTTC.

The chain recombines TRBV19 with TRBJ1-6; no definite D call. The CDR3 spans 14 residues. Germline V gives CDR1 LNHDA, CDR2 SQIVND (reference sequence). Deletions cut 10 bases from V and 12 bases from J, with 22 bases between. The CDR3 region has the DNA TGTGCCACCACTTTGAAGGCCTACGTAGGACCCCTCCACTTT. This codes for CATTLKAYVGPLHF.

This clone was observed once. The rearrangement joins TRBV6-4 to TRBJ2-7, with a possible D match to TRBD2 (5 bases). The CDR3 is made up of 13 amino acids. V lost 6 bases to trimming and J lost 3 bases, with 12 bases between them. The germline CDR1 and CDR2 sequences are MRHNA and SNTAGT. The CDR3 DNA reads as TGTGCCAGCAGCTCTGGACTCCTCTACGAGCAGTACTTC. This translates into CASSSGLLYEQYF.

The CDR3 reads CASSQGWEQGIRNTIYF. The DNA for the CDR3 is TGCGCCAGCAGCCAAGGATGGGAGCAGGGCATAAGAAACACCATATATTTT. V and J are TRBV4-1 and TRBJ1-3; a weak D match, TRBD1 (5 bases). CDR1 is MGHRA and CDR2 is YSYEKL in the germline V gene. The CDR3 spans 17 residues. V was shortened by 1 base and J by 5 bases, with 18 bases between the two germline ends.

The chain recombines TRBV7-9 with TRBJ2-5; 8 bases map to TRBD1. With V trimmed by 5 bases and J by 4 bases, 12 bases remained unmatched. Germline V CDR1 and CDR2: SEHNR, FQNEAQ (reference sequence). The CDR3 has 16 residues. The CDR3 loop reads CASSQYQGARRETQYF. DNA for the CDR3: TGTGCCAGCAGCCAGTACCAGGGGGCGCGTAGAGAGACCCAGTACTTC.

The rearrangement joins TRBV29-1 to TRBJ1-6, with D perhaps TRBD1 (5 bases). CDR3 size: 13 residues. From germline, CDR1 is SQVTM and CDR2 ANQGSEA. V dropped 6 bases and J dropped 7 bases, with 13 bases sitting between them. In nucleotides, the CDR3 is TGCAGCGTCCAGGAGGGGCAGAATTCACCCCTCCACTTT. It codes for CSVQEGQNSPLHF.

The sample holds one count of this clone. V usage is TRBV15 and J usage is TRBJ1-1; D is undetermined. Germline V CDR1 and CDR2: LNHNV, YYDKDF (reference sequence). Trimming left V 1 base short and J 1 base short, with 7 bases between. The CDR3 totals 14 residues. CDR3: CATSRGDGNTEAFF. The CDR3 bases are TGTGCCACCAGCAGAGGCGACGGGAACACTGAAGCTTTCTTT.

This clone has a single count. The CDR3 DNA is TGCGCCAGCAGCCAAGAAGTCATTCAGAGGTATGGCTACACCTTC. It yields the protein CASSQEVIQRYGYTF. This sequence joins TRBV4-1 and TRBJ1-2; no reliable D call. The CDR3 is made up of 15 amino acids. Between the trimmed V and J ends, which lost 0 bases and 5 bases, there was a span of 13 bases. CDR1 is MGHRA and CDR2 is YSYEKL in the germline V gene.

This clone rates as medium-sized. This rearrangement joins TRBV7-2 to TRBJ2-7; 9 bases map to TRBD1. The germline V gene encodes CDR1 SGHTA and CDR2 FQGNSA. CDR3 size: 16 residues. The V segment lost 0 bases and the J segment 0 bases; nucleotides outside the gene matches: 3. CDR3 DNA: TGTGCCAGCAGCTTAGCAGGACAGGGGAGCTCCTACGAGCAGTACTTC. This encodes CASSLAGQGSSYEQYF. Full variable domain (remainder filled in from reference TRBV7-2 and TRBJ2-7): GAGVSQSPSNKVTEKGKDVELRCDPISGHTALYWYRQSLGQGLEFLIYFQGNSAPDKSGLPSDRFSAERTGGSVSTLTIQRTQQEDSAVYLCASSLAGQGSSYEQYFGPGTRLTVT.

J is TRBJ2-2 and V is TRBV6-1, with D possibly TRBD2 on 6 matching bases. Per the germline V gene, CDR1 is MNHNS and CDR2 is SASEGT. V gave up 8 bases and J gave up 6 bases, with 16 bases separating them. The CDR3 has 14 residues. DNA of the CDR3: TGTGCCAGCCGGGCACCGCGGGATTCCGGGGAGCTGTTTTTT. As protein: CASRAPRDSGELFF.